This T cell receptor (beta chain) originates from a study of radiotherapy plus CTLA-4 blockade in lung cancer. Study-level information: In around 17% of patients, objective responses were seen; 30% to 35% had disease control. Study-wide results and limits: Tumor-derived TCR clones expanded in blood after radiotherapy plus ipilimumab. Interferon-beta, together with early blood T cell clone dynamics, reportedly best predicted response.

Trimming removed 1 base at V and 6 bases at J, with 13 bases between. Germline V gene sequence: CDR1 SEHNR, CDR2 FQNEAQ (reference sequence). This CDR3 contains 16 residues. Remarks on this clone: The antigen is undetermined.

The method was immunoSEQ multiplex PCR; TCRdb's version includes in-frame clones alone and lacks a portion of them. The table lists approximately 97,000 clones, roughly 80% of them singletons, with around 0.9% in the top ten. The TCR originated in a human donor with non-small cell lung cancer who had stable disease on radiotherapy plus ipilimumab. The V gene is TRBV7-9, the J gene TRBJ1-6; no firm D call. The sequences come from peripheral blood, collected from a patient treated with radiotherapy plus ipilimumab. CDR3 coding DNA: TGTGCCAGCAGCTTAGGTTCGGGGTCGGGTAATTCACCCCTCCACTTT. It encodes CASSLGSGSGNSPLHF.